This T cell receptor (beta chain) was observed in a study of cytomegalovirus exposure and HLA in healthy donors. Germline values: CDR1 LNHDA, CDR2 SQIVND (reference sequence). CDR3 length: 15 residues. Trimming cost V 1 base and J 4 bases, with 10 bases left between them. Study findings and constraints: In a later analysis, DRB1 alleles had the most associated TCRs; HLA-C alleles the fewest. The study labeled fewer than 200 TCR beta chains cytomegalovirus-associated.

The PCR was carried out with 60 Vbeta primers and 13 Jbeta primers. Assay: immunoSEQ multiplex PCR; the TCRdb copy retains only in-frame clones and omits some. The table has more than 95,000 clones, about 70% seen once. This clone showed up just a few times. The target antigen is unknown. The chain links TRBV19 to TRBJ1-4; the D gene is possibly TRBD1 (5 bases). The TCR comes from a man aged 25 to 40 in good health and CMV-seronegative. The sequenced sample consisted of PBMCs. The DNA for the CDR3 is TGTGCCAGTAGTATAGCTCGACAGCTTAATGAAAAACTGTTTTTT. Encoded protein: CASSIARQLNEKLFF.